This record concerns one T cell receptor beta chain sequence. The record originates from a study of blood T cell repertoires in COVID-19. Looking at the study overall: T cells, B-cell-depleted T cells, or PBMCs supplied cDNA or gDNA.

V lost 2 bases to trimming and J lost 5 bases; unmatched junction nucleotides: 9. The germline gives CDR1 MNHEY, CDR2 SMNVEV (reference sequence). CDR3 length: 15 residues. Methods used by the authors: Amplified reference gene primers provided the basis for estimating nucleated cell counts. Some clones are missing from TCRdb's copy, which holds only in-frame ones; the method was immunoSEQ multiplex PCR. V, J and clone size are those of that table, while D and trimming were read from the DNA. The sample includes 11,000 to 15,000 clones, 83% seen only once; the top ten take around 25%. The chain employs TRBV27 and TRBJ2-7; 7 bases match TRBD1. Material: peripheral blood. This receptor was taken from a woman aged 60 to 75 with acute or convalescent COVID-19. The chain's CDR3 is CASSLGRRQGDEQYF. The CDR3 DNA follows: TGTGCCAGCAGTTTAGGAAGGAGACAGGGTGACGAGCAGTACTTC.